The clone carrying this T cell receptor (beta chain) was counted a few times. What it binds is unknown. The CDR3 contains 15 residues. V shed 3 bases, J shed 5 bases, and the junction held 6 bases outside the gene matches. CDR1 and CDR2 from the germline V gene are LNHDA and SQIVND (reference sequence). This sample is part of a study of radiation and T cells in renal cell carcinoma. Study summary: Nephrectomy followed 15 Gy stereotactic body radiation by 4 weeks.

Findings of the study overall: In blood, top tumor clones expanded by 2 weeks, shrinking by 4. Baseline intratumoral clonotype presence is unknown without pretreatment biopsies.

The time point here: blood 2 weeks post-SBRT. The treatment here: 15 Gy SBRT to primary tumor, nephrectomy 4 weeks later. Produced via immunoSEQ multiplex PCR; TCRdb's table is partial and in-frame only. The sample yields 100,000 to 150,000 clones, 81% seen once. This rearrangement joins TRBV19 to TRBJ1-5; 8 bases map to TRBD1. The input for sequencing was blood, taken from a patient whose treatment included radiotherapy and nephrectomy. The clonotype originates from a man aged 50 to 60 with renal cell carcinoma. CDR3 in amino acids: CASSIGQGKDQPQHF. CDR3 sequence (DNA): TGTGCCAGTAGTATCGGACAGGGAAAGGATCAGCCCCAGCATTTT.